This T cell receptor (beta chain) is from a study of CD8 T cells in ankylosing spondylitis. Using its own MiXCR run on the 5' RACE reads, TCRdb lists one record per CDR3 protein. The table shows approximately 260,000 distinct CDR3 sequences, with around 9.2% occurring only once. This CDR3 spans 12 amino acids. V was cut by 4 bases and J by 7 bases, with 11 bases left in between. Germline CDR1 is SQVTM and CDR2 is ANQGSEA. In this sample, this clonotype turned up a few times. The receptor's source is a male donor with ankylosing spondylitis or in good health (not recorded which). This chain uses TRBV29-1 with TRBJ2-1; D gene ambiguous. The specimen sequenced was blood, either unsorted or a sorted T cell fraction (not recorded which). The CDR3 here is CSVAPGQNEQFF. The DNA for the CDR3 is TGCAGCGTTGCCCCCGGCCAAAATGAGCAGTTCTTC.